Listed below are T cell receptor beta chains from one sample, sequenced in a study of blood T cell repertoires in COVID-19. The table came from immunoSEQ multiplex PCR; TCRdb's copy has only in-frame clones and leaves some out. The sample carries around 360,000 clones, 80% to 90% recorded once. Material for sequencing was peripheral blood. The receptors here all came from a young woman with COVID-19, enrolled during active disease. Both conserved end residues are part of each CDR3. Each record gives: D gene, J gene, V gene, clone size, CDR3 DNA, CDR3 protein. A D gene is named only where the DNA matches it firmly. Clone size is shown for a subset of rows, as once, few, many or a class of expanded clone.

TRBD2	TRBJ2-2	TRBV6-6	.	TGTGCCAGCACCTCCTTAGCGGGGGTAAACACCGGGGAGCTGTTTTTT	CASTSLAGVNTGELFF
.	TRBJ1-5	TRBV27	.	TGTGCCAGCAGGTACCAGGGATTTGGCAATCAGCCCCAGCATTTT	CASRYQGFGNQPQHF
.	TRBJ2-7	TRBV19	.	TGTGCCAGTAGCGCGGCACAGGGGTCGGGAGCTAACGAGCAGTACTTC	CASSAAQGSGANEQYF
.	TRBJ2-7	TRBV24-1	.	TGTGCCACCAGGGAAATCGGGCCTAGGGGCTACGAGCAGTACTTC	CATREIGPRGYEQYF
TRBD1	TRBJ1-4	TRBV7-9	.	TGTGCCAGCAGCCCACGAGGGACAGGGGGTCCGTTGTTCAAAAAACTGTTTTTT	CASSPRGTGGPLFKKLFF
.	TRBJ2-5	TRBV11-2	.	TGTGCCAGCAGCTTAGTGGGGGGACTCGGGGAGACCCAGTACTTC	CASSLVGGLGETQYF
TRBD2	TRBJ2-1	TRBV2	.	TGTGCCAGCAGTGAAGTGGCAGGACTAGCGGGAGATGAGCAGTTCTTC	CASSEVAGLAGDEQFF
TRBD1	TRBJ2-3	TRBV19	.	TGTGCCAGTAGTCTAACAGGGGGGATCTTAGTGACAGATACGCAGTATTTT	CASSLTGGILVTDTQYF
.	TRBJ1-2	TRBV28	few	TGTGCCAGCAGTGCGGCGGCGAGGCCTCCATATCATGGCTACACCTTC	CASSAAARPPYHGYTF
TRBD2	TRBJ2-1	TRBV5-1	.	TGCGCCAGCAGCTATACTGGACTAGCGGGAGACCCTCAGTTCTTC	CASSYTGLAGDPQFF
TRBD2	TRBJ2-7	TRBV2	.	TGTGCCAGCAGGACTAGCGGAGCCCAGGAGCAGTACTTC	CASRTSGAQEQYF
.	TRBJ1-1	TRBV12-5	.	TGTGCTAGTGGTCGTGACAGTCAGAACACTGAAGCTTTCTTT	CASGRDSQNTEAFF
TRBD1	TRBJ2-7	TRBV2	.	TGTGCCAGCAGTGAGGACAGGACGGGGCAGTACTTC	CASSEDRTGQYF
.	TRBJ2-6	TRBV11-2	.	TGTGCCAGCAGCCCGAGCTCTGGGGCCAACGTCCTGACTTTC	CASSPSSGANVLTF
TRBD2	TRBJ2-7	TRBV7-6	.	TGTGCCAGCAGCTTCGGGGGGACTAGCGGTTCCTACGAGCAGTACTTC	CASSFGGTSGSYEQYF
.	TRBJ2-1	TRBV5-1	.	TGCGCCAGCAGCCCACTAGAGGTGAGTGAGCAGTTCTTC	CASSPLEVSEQFF
.	TRBJ1-5	TRBV19	.	TGTGCCAGTAGTATCGAGGAGTACAATCAGCCCCAGCATTTT	CASSIEEYNQPQHF
.	TRBJ1-4	TRBV5-6	.	TGTGCCAGCAGCTTGGATCTTCTAGGAAATGAAAAACTGTTTTTT	CASSLDLLGNEKLFF
.	TRBJ2-3	TRBV19	.	TGTGCCAGTAGTCGGCCGGGGACTAGCACAGATACGCAGTATTTT	CASSRPGTSTDTQYF
.	TRBJ1-5	TRBV18	once	TGTGCCAGCTCAGCGGGGCGACCACCCGAACAGCCCCAGCATTTT	CASSAGRPPEQPQHF
.	TRBJ1-1	TRBV7-2	.	TGTGCCAGCAGCTTAGAGAGGGGGTTAAACACTGAAGCTTTCTTT	CASSLERGLNTEAFF
TRBD1	TRBJ1-3	TRBV7-2	.	TGTGCCAGCAGCCCCGACAGGGGAGGAAACACCATATATTTT	CASSPDRGGNTIYF
.	TRBJ2-7	TRBV19	.	TGTGCCAGTAGTGGACAAGTTGGGTCCTCCTACGAGCAGTACTTC	CASSGQVGSSYEQYF
TRBD2	TRBJ2-2	TRBV11-3	once	TGTGCCAGCAGCCCAGGGACTAGCGGAAACGGGGAGCTGTTTTTT	CASSPGTSGNGELFF
.	TRBJ2-3	TRBV24-1	.	TGTGCCACCAGTGCGTCAGGGGCCCAATACACAGATACGCAGTATTTT	CATSASGAQYTDTQYF
.	TRBJ2-7	TRBV18	.	TGTGCCAGCTCACCGGCAGGGGATCCCCACGAGCAGTACTTC	CASSPAGDPHEQYF
.	TRBJ2-1	TRBV30	.	TGTGCCTGGAGATGGGGGCTAGGCAATGAGCAGTTCTTC	CAWRWGLGNEQFF
TRBD2	TRBJ2-6	TRBV7-2	.	TGTGCCAGCACCTCAAGAGCGGGACCCTCTGGGGCCAACGTCCTGACTTTC	CASTSRAGPSGANVLTF
.	TRBJ2-7	TRBV11-1	.	TGTGCCAGCAGCTTAGCGCGGGGAGGCGAGCAGTACTTC	CASSLARGGEQYF
.	TRBJ2-7	TRBV5-4	once	TGTGCCAGCAGCTTGGGGTGGGCAGGGGACTCCTACGAGCAGTACTTC	CASSLGWAGDSYEQYF
.	TRBJ1-1	TRBV28	.	TGTGCCAGCAGTTTGGGGGGGCGCGTCACTGAAGCTTTCTTT	CASSLGGRVTEAFF
.	TRBJ2-5	TRBV28	.	TGTGCCAGCAGTTTAGCGGGGACCCGGGGGACCCAGTACTTC	CASSLAGTRGTQYF
TRBD1	TRBJ1-2	TRBV28	.	TGTGCCAGCAGTTTTCCGGGACAGGGTCATGGCTACACCTTC	CASSFPGQGHGYTF
TRBD1	TRBJ1-1	TRBV28	.	TGTGCCAGCAGTTTGGGACAGTGGAACACTGAAGCTTTCTTT	CASSLGQWNTEAFF
.	TRBJ2-7	TRBV27	.	TGTGCCAGCAGTTTCGTAGGGGACGAGCAGTACTTC	CASSFVGDEQYF